Listed below are T cell receptor beta chains from one sample, sequenced in a study of blood T cell repertoires in COVID-19. Only in-frame clones appear in the TCRdb table, and some are missing; sequencing was by immunoSEQ multiplex PCR. This sample carries a few hundred thousand clones, 88% of them seen once, and the ten largest clones take approximately 1%. The sequencing sample was made of PBMCs or T cells enriched from blood (not recorded which). The receptors originated from a woman in her 30s who had been exposed to COVID-19. Each CDR3 is given without its conserved first and last residue.

J | V | length | CDR3
TRBJ2-7 | TRBV5-6 | 11 | ASSFDSAYEQY
TRBJ2-1 | TRBV28 | 14 | ASSPIAGGFYNEQF
TRBJ1-2 | TRBV7-9 | 11 | ASSPGTGHGYT
TRBJ1-2 | TRBV2 | 11 | AGRAGLNYGYT
TRBJ2-3 | TRBV10-1 | 14 | ASSRTGQLGTDTQY
TRBJ2-3 | TRBV3-1/TRBV3-2 | 13 | ASSQRDTRTDTQY
TRBJ2-5 | TRBV11-1 | 12 | ASSPTRTQETQY
TRBJ2-7 | TRBV9 | 12 | ASSVAQGRYEQY
TRBJ2-1 | TRBV11-2 | 14 | ASSLGGLAVYNEQF
TRBJ1-1 | TRBV12-3/TRBV12-4 | 11 | ASSNLRETEAF
TRBJ2-1 | TRBV21-1 | 15 | ASSKPRGRDHYNEQF
TRBJ1-3 | TRBV5-8 | 15 | ASSPTGGRGFGNTIY
TRBJ2-3 | TRBV27 | 12 | ASSLGLPTDTQY
TRBJ2-7 | TRBV24-1 | 13 | ATSVKQKSSYEQY
TRBJ1-3 | TRBV28 | 13 | ASNKIGRGTDTIY
TRBJ1-6 | TRBV7-2 | 11 | ASSLWTNSPLH
TRBJ2-6 | TRBV27 | 14 | ASSPRAGPVANVLT
TRBJ1-4 | TRBV28 | 12 | ASRTGAPREKLF
TRBJ2-4 | TRBV30 | 13 | AWSVPRAPKNIQY
TRBJ1-3 | TRBV18 | 13 | ASSPGPGSGNTIY
TRBJ1-4 | TRBV4-2 | 13 | ASSQDSGELEKLF
TRBJ2-2 | TRBV27 | 12 | ASSFRPGTGELF
TRBJ2-7 | TRBV6-4 | 15 | ASSDSRGLQAHYEQY
TRBJ1-5 | TRBV9 | 17 | ASSPDGDYTSTFGQPQH
TRBJ2-7 | TRBV10-3 | 12 | AISDQGASYEQY
TRBJ1-2 | TRBV7-3 | 12 | ASSETGQRDGYT
TRBJ1-4 | TRBV27 | 14 | ASSVSLGGTREKLF
TRBJ2-7 | TRBV12-2 | 10 | ASPPTGDEQY
TRBJ1-5 | TRBV7-9 | 13 | ASSLGQGNGQPQH
TRBJ2-7 | TRBV10-3 | 11 | ATGTWDSYEQY
TRBJ2-4 | TRBV3-1/TRBV3-2 | 14 | ASSQVWQGAPDIQY
TRBJ1-2 | TRBV29-1 | 11 | SVVIQDGLGYT
TRBJ1-5 | TRBV5-8 | 14 | ASSLWLGRGNQPQH
TRBJ1-1 | TRBV9 | 11 | ASSVGGDTEAF
TRBJ2-1 | TRBV19 | 14 | ASSKGSGRTYNEQF
TRBJ2-7 | TRBV4-2 | 14 | ASSYKSGTSSFEQY
TRBJ2-7 | TRBV5-4 | 14 | ASSLGTGGPRNEQY
TRBJ2-7 | TRBV15 | 12 | ATSSRQDAYEQY
TRBJ1-1 | TRBV5-1 | 12 | ASRGGGFGTEAF
TRBJ1-2 | TRBV6-4 | 12 | ASSDSSGAHGYT
TRBJ2-3 | TRBV15 | 17 | ATSRKGLAGGGYTDTQY
TRBJ2-5 | TRBV12-5 | 10 | ASGGIMETQY
TRBJ2-7 | TRBV28 | 13 | ASRGASGSTYEQY
TRBJ2-6 | TRBV7-8 | 14 | ASSLRDFSGANVLT
TRBJ1-3 | TRBV5-1 | 11 | ASSLRQGDTIY
TRBJ1-2 | TRBV27 | 13 | ASSLGRDRGPGYT
TRBJ2-7 | TRBV11-2 | 12 | ASSLVDREYEQY
TRBJ2-1 | TRBV7-2 | 10 | ASRASGGEQF
TRBJ1-1 | TRBV12-3/TRBV12-4 | 11 | ASRRDSNTEAF
TRBJ1-2 | TRBV5-6 | 11 | ASSADRGRGYT
TRBJ2-2 | TRBV2 | 13 | ASSRTGWFTGELF
TRBJ2-1 | TRBV11-2 | 14 | ASSLGTPHTHNEQF
TRBJ2-1 | TRBV28 | 15 | ASSLTRASGRTDEQF
TRBJ2-7 | TRBV7-9 | 11 | ASSPALDRPAY
TRBJ2-1 | TRBV5-8 | 14 | ASSWRPGTWPNEQF
TRBJ2-6 | TRBV4-1 | 17 | ASSQAGTGFLSGANVLT
TRBJ1-3 | TRBV25-1 | 13 | ASSEGQGSGNTIY